This T cell receptor (beta chain) was sequenced in a study of technical replicates of blood from a few donors (dated by TCRdb to about 2017). The method behind the library was the immunoSEQ multiplex PCR assay. This is the immuneACCESS table as TCRdb keeps it, with only in-frame sequences that have V and J called. A part of the clones is gone; compared with another copy, unresolved V genes explain less than half, and the rest is unexplained. The sample has tens of thousands of clones on record, 95% to 98% of them singletons. Over 0.2% of the sample comes from the top ten. Regarding this clone: The specificity of this receptor is unknown. No per-base quality is available; no much larger clone lies one base away.

The V and J ends are trimmed by 3 bases and 3 bases, leaving 14 bases between them. The CDR3 covers 15 residues, taking in both the cysteine and the phenylalanine. Here the CDR3 DNA is all that survives: 45 bases in frame from base 1. As encoded in the germline V gene (reference sequence), CDR1 is PRHDT while CDR2 is FYEKMQ. The rearrangement joined TRBV13 to TRBJ1-1; matching of 5 bases hints at TRBD1 as the D gene. The TCR comes from a human donor in good health. Sequenced: T cells isolated from PBMCs. The CDR3 protein sequence reads: CASSFWGEKDTEAFF. The DNA sequence follows: TGTGCCAGCAGCTTTTGGGGGGAGAAGGACACTGAAGCTTTCTTT.